This TCR beta chain was recovered during a study of T cells in Graves' hyperthyroidism and ophthalmopathy. This clonotype was recorded at least ten times. Regions amplified from RNA transcripts were the TCR beta CDR3 regions. RT-PCR in the first round (using the HTBI primer set) targeted the TCR CDR3. TCRdb itself ran the multiplex PCR reads through MiXCR, one entry per CDR3 protein. Of 200,000 to 250,000 distinct CDR3 sequences listed, around 15% are singletons. V was cut by 6 bases and J by 7 bases, with 13 bases left in between. This CDR3 has 13 residues. Germline-derived CDR1 and CDR2 are MNHEY and SMNVEV (reference sequence).

The specimen sequenced was blood. The rearrangement joins TRBV27 to TRBJ2-1; D unclear. The sequence was collected from a woman aged 18-29 years with Graves' ophthalmopathy. CDR3 nucleotide sequence: TGTGCCAGCAGCCTCCCCCCAGGAAATGAGCAGTTCTTC. Translating gives CASSLPPGNEQFF.